This T cell receptor beta chain appears in the sequencing data of a study of pediatric ulcerative colitis. Study conclusions and caveats: Blood-derived T cells may be present in rectal pinch biopsies. Acute severe colitis showed lower rectal diversity from clonal expansions.

Comment on this clone: The target antigen is unknown.

Rectal tissue came from one to two pinch biopsies taken at colonoscopy. Samples were sequenced at Survey level, maximum 500,000 reads. The assay was immunoSEQ multiplex PCR, and TCRdb's table has in-frame clones only and misses some. The profile shows tens of thousands of clones, around 78% of them singletons. The sequence was collected from a boy younger than 18 with moderate ulcerative colitis. The sequenced sample consisted of gut tissue.

Written as DNA, the CDR3 is TGTGCCAGCACCGCGTCGGTGGTCATCTATGGCTACACCTTC. This translates into CASTASVVIYGYTF. The chain joins TRBV5-6 to TRBJ1-2, with D hard to call. The CDR3 runs to 14 residues. V dropped 6 bases and J dropped 4 bases, with 16 bases sitting between them. Germline V gives CDR1 SGHDT, CDR2 YYEEEE.